This is a list of T cell receptor beta chains from one sample in a study of T-cell reconstitution after alpha-beta-depleted transplantation in children. MiXCR was run by TCRdb on the PCR reads, yielding one entry per CDR3 protein. The sample yields approximately 500,000 distinct CDR3 sequences, roughly a tenth seen once. The sample in question was PBMCs, obtained before TCRalphabeta/CD19-depleted stem cell transplant. The receptors come from a child younger than 10 with inherited bone marrow failure, due to receive a stem cell transplant. Both conserved end residues are part of each CDR3. The D gene is left open where the match is weak. Size is omitted from some rows. Given values are once, few, many or a class for expanded clones.

TRBV4-2	TRBD2	NA	TRBJ2-7	TGTGCCAGCAGCCAAGAGGCGGTAGCGGGAACGGGGGAGCAGTACTTC	CASSQEAVAGTGEQYF
TRBV12-3/TRBV12-4	NA	many	TRBJ2-2	TGTGCCAGCAGTTACCGGGACACCCTCGGGACCGGGGAGCTGTTTTTT	CASSYRDTLGTGELFF
TRBV12-3/TRBV12-4	NA	many	TRBJ1-2	TGTGCCAGCAGTCCCGGGGCGCAGGGGCACTATGGCTACACCTTC	CASSPGAQGHYGYTF
TRBV19	NA	NA	TRBJ1-1	TGTGCCAGTAGTATATGGGGGGCGCCTGTGGAAGCTTTCTTT	CASSIWGAPVEAFF
TRBV4-1	NA	NA	TRBJ2-5	TGCGCCAGCAGCCCAATGGCCTCAGGGAGTCAAGAGACCCAGTACTTC	CASSPMASGSQETQYF
TRBV7-8	TRBD1	few	TRBJ2-3	TGTGCCAGCAGCACTGACAGGGGGCGCCCACATACGCAGTATTTT	CASSTDRGRPHTQYF
TRBV27	TRBD2	many	TRBJ2-7	TGTGCCAGCAGTTCCTACAGACTAGCGGAGATTTACGAGCAGTACTTC	CASSSYRLAEIYEQYF
TRBV28	NA	many	TRBJ2-1	TGTGCCAGTTTGGGGATTAATATTCGAGAGCAGTTCTTC	CASLGINIREQFF
TRBV18	NA	NA	TRBJ2-3	TGTGCCAGCTCACCCTCGGCCGGACAGCACACAGATACGCAGTATTTT	CASSPSAGQHTDTQYF
TRBV6-2/TRBV6-3	TRBD1	many	TRBJ1-1	TGTGCCAGCAGTTACCCCCGGGACAGGGGTACTGAAGCTTTCTTT	CASSYPRDRGTEAFF
TRBV27	NA	NA	TRBJ2-3	TGTGCCAGCAGTTTAACTCCCCCCCCCGGCACAGATACGCAGTATTTT	CASSLTPPPGTDTQYF
TRBV6-5	NA	many	TRBJ2-3	TGTGCCAGCAGTTACTCGAATTCGGGCGATACGCAGTATTTT	CASSYSNSGDTQYF
TRBV5-5	TRBD2	many	TRBJ2-2	TGTGCCAGCAGCTTAGGTCTTCTAGCGGGACCCGGGGAGCTGTTTTTT	CASSLGLLAGPGELFF
TRBV5-1	NA	many	TRBJ2-1	TGCGCCAGCAGTCCGACCTGGCATGAGCAGTTCTTC	CASSPTWHEQFF
TRBV5-4	TRBD2	NA	TRBJ2-1	TGTGCCAGCAGCTTGGCCCCTAGGCTAGCGGCCTACAATGAGCAGTTCTTC	CASSLAPRLAAYNEQFF
TRBV18	TRBD2	NA	TRBJ2-1	TGTGCCAGCTCACCACAGACTAGCGGAGGATACAATGAGCAGTTCTTC	CASSPQTSGGYNEQFF
TRBV7-2	NA	many	TRBJ2-1	TGTGCCAGCAGCTTTGTGAGCTCCTACAATGAGCAGTTCTTC	CASSFVSSYNEQFF
TRBV6-5	NA	many	TRBJ2-1	TGTGCCAGCACCAGAAGGGCGGGTCAGGTCAATGAGCAGTTCTTC	CASTRRAGQVNEQFF
TRBV4-2	NA	many	TRBJ1-1	TGTGCCAGCAGCCATCCCAGGGGTTGGATGAACACTGAAGCTTTCTTT	CASSHPRGWMNTEAFF
TRBV7-8	NA	many	TRBJ2-5	TGTGCCAGCAGTCCGGGAGTTAAGAGGACCCAGTACTTC	CASSPGVKRTQYF
TRBV29-1	TRBD2	NA	TRBJ2-7	TGCAGCGTTGGCAGTAGCGGGAGGGCCTACGAGCAGTACTTC	CSVGSSGRAYEQYF
TRBV5-1	TRBD2	many	TRBJ2-5	TGCGCCAGCAGCGTCAGCGGGAGCGGGGAGGAGACCCAGTACTTC	CASSVSGSGEETQYF
TRBV12-3/TRBV12-4	NA	many	TRBJ1-2	TGTGCCAGCAGTTCCCAGGTGAACTATGGCTACACCTTC	CASSSQVNYGYTF
TRBV7-8	TRBD2	many	TRBJ2-3	TGTGCCAGCAGCTCCCGACTAGCGGGAGGGGAAGATACGCAGTATTTT	CASSSRLAGGEDTQYF
TRBV12-3/TRBV12-4	TRBD1	many	TRBJ2-5	TGTGCCAGCAGGGTCCGGGACAGGGGGTTTGAGACCCAGTACTTC	CASRVRDRGFETQYF
TRBV6-5	TRBD2	few	TRBJ2-3	TGTGCCAGCAGTCACCGACTAGCGGGCGCAACTAGCACAGATACGCAGTATTTT	CASSHRLAGATSTDTQYF
TRBV5-1	NA	NA	TRBJ2-7	TGCGCCAGCAGCTTGGATACTCGGACGTGGGGAACGAGCTCCTACGAGCAGTACTTC	CASSLDTRTWGTSSYEQYF
TRBV6-5	NA	few	TRBJ1-1	TGTGCCAGCAGTTACCTCAAGATCTGGCGGGGGGCCCCTCACACTGAAGCTTTCTTT	CASSYLKIWRGAPHTEAFF
TRBV7-9	TRBD2	many	TRBJ2-1	TGTGCCAGCAGCTTCGAGAGAGGACTAGCGGACAATGAGCAGTTCTTC	CASSFERGLADNEQFF
TRBV7-2	TRBD1	NA	TRBJ2-7	TGTGCCAGCAGCTTAGTGAGCGGGACAGGGGGCTACGAGCAGTACTTC	CASSLVSGTGGYEQYF
TRBV11-2	NA	few	TRBJ1-5	TGTGCCAGCAGCTGGGCAGGGAAGGATCAGCCCCAGCATTTT	CASSWAGKDQPQHF
TRBV7-9	NA	few	TRBJ2-5	TGTGCCAGCAGCTTTGCGCCCTTAGAGACCCAGTACTTC	CASSFAPLETQYF
TRBV7-8	TRBD2	NA	TRBJ2-5	TGTGCCAGCAGCTTAGATCCAGGGAGGGGAAAGACCCAGTACTTC	CASSLDPGRGKTQYF
TRBV12-3/TRBV12-4	NA	NA	TRBJ2-5	TGTGCCAGCAGTTTGTTGGACAATGCACTGGAGACCCAGTACTTC	CASSLLDNALETQYF
TRBV10-3	NA	NA	TRBJ2-5	TGTGCCATCAGTGCTACGGTGGCACTAGCCGAAGTAAAGACCCAGTACTTC	CAISATVALAEVKTQYF
TRBV19	TRBD1	NA	TRBJ2-2	TGTGCCAGTAGTCCGGGGCCAGGGGGCCCCACCGGGGAGCTGTTTTTT	CASSPGPGGPTGELFF
TRBV9	NA	many	TRBJ2-3	TGTGCCAGCGGGGCGACAGATACGCAGTATTTT	CASGATDTQYF
TRBV21-1	NA	NA	TRBJ2-6	TGTGCCAGCAGCAAAGAGGGCCTATCCATCGGGGCCAACGTCCTGACTTTC	CASSKEGLSIGANVLTF
TRBV11-2	NA	few	TRBJ2-3	TGTGCCAGCAGCTTAAAGGCGGCAGATACGCAGTATTTT	CASSLKAADTQYF
TRBV30	TRBD2	few	TRBJ2-1	TGTGCCTGGAGCTTCAGTAGCGGGAGATACAATGAGCAGTTCTTC	CAWSFSSGRYNEQFF
TRBV12-3/TRBV12-4	NA	many	TRBJ2-2	TGTGCCAGCATCATCCACGACAGAATATACACCGGGGAGCTGTTTTTT	CASIIHDRIYTGELFF
TRBV5-4	NA	NA	TRBJ2-7	TGTGCCAGCAGCCAGTACTTGAGCTACGAGCAGTACTTC	CASSQYLSYEQYF
TRBV27	NA	few	TRBJ2-1	TGTGCCAGCAGTTCCTCTGGCCAGCGGAGAGGCAATGAGCAGTTCTTC	CASSSSGQRRGNEQFF
TRBV5-6	NA	many	TRBJ1-1	TGTGCCAGCACCCAACAGAACACTGAAGCTTTCTTT	CASTQQNTEAFF